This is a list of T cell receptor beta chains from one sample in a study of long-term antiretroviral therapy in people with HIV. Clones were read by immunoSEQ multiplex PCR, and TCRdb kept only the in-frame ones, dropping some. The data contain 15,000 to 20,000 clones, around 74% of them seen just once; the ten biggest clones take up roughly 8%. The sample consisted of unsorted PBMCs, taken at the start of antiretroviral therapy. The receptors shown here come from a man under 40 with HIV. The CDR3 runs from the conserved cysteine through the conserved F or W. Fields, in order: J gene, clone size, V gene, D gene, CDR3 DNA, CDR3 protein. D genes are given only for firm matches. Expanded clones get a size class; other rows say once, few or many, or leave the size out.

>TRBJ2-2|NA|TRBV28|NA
TGTGCCAGCAGTGCTAACACCGGGGAGCTGTTTTTT
CASSANTGELFF
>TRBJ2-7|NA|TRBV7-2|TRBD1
TGTGCCAGCAGCTTAATGACAGGGGCGACCTACGAGCAGTACTTC
CASSLMTGATYEQYF
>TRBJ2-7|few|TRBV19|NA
TGTGCCAGTAGCTATGCCCCTACCTACGAGCAGTACTTC
CASSYAPTYEQYF
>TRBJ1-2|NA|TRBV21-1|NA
TGTGCCAGCAGCATGGAAATTGGCTACACCTTC
CASSMEIGYTF
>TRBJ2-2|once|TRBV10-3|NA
TGTGCCATCAGTGTGGCAGGGGAATACACCGGGGAGCTGTTTTTT
CAISVAGEYTGELFF
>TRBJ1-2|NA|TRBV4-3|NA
TGCGCCAGCAGCCAAGATACAGGTGGGGACTATGGCTACACCTTC
CASSQDTGGDYGYTF
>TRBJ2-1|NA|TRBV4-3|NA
TGCGCCAGCAGCCAAGATCTACGGGATGAGCAGTTCTTC
CASSQDLRDEQFF
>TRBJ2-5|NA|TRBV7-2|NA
TGTGCCAGCAGCTTAGCAGGGTCCCAAGAGACCCAGTACTTC
CASSLAGSQETQYF
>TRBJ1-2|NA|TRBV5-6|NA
TGTGCCAGCAGCTTTACGGTTTTGTCTGGCTACACCTTC
CASSFTVLSGYTF
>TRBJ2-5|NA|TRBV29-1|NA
TGCAGCGTTGAAGATGGAGAGACCCAGTACTTC
CSVEDGETQYF
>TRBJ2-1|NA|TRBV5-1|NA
TGCGCCAGCAGCTTAGCTGTAACGGGGAACGGCGATGAGCAGTTCTTC
CASSLAVTGNGDEQFF
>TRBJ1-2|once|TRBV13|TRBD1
TGTGCCAGCAGCCCTTTGGGACAGGGGGCTGGTGGCTACACCTTC
CASSPLGQGAGGYTF
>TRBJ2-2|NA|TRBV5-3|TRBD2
TGTGCCAGAAGATCCGGGACTAGCGTAAACACCGGGGAGCTGTTTTTT
CARRSGTSVNTGELFF
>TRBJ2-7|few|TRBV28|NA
TGTGCCAGCAGTTTAAATCCTACCCTCTACGAGCAGTACTTC
CASSLNPTLYEQYF
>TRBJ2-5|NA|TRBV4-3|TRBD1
TGCGCCAGCAGCCAAGATGGGGGGGGACAGGGGCAAGAGACCCAGTACTTC
CASSQDGGGQGQETQYF
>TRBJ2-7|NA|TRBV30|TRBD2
TGTGCCTGGGGGGGGAGCGGGAGCTCCTACGAGCAGTACTTC
CAWGGSGSSYEQYF
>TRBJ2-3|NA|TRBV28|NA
TGTGCCAGCAGCGAGGGAAGCACAGATACGCAGTATTTT
CASSEGSTDTQYF
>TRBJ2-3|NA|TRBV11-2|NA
TGTGCCAGCAGCCCGGTGGCAGATACGCAGTATTTT
CASSPVADTQYF
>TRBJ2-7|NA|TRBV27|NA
TGTGCCAGCAGTTTTCTCGAGCGGTCCTACGAGCAGTACTTC
CASSFLERSYEQYF
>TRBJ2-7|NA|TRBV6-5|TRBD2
TGTGCCAAGGGGCAACGACTAGCGGGGGGGTACGAGCAGTACTTC
CAKGQRLAGGYEQYF
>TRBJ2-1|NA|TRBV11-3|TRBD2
TGTGCCAGCAGCTTGGGACTAGCGGGATGGCGCAATGAGCAGTTCTTC
CASSLGLAGWRNEQFF
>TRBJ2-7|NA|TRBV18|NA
TGTGCCAGCTCACCACCTCTAGGGTACGAGCAGTACTTC
CASSPPLGYEQYF
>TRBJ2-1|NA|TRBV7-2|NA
TGTGCCAGCAGCTTGAGGGACGGGTCCTACAATGAGCAGTTCTTC
CASSLRDGSYNEQFF
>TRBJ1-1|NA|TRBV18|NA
TGTGCCAGCTCACTAGGGACGAACACTGAAGCTTTCTTT
CASSLGTNTEAFF
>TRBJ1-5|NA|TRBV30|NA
TGTGCCTGGAGTGTACAGGTGGGGAATCAGCCCCAGCATTTT
CAWSVQVGNQPQHF
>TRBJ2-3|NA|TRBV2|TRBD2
TGTGCCAGCAGTGAAAGAGCGGGGAGCACAGATACGCAGTATTTT
CASSERAGSTDTQYF
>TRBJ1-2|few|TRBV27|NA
TGTGCCAGCAGTGAGCAGGGCCCCCTTAACTATGGCTACACCTTC
CASSEQGPLNYGYTF
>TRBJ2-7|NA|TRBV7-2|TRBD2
TGTGCCAGCAGCCCTTCAGCGGGAGGGCCTCGGGAGCAGTACTTC
CASSPSAGGPREQYF
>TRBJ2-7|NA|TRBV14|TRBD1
TGTGCCAGCAGCTTGGGACAGGGTTCCTACGAGCAGTACTTC
CASSLGQGSYEQYF
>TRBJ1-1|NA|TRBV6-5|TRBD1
TGTGCCACCGTCGGAGAGGGGGCTCCGGGCACTGAAGCTTTCTTT
CATVGEGAPGTEAFF
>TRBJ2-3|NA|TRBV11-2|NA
TGTGCCAGCGATTTAGCCGGAGATACGCAGTATTTT
CASDLAGDTQYF